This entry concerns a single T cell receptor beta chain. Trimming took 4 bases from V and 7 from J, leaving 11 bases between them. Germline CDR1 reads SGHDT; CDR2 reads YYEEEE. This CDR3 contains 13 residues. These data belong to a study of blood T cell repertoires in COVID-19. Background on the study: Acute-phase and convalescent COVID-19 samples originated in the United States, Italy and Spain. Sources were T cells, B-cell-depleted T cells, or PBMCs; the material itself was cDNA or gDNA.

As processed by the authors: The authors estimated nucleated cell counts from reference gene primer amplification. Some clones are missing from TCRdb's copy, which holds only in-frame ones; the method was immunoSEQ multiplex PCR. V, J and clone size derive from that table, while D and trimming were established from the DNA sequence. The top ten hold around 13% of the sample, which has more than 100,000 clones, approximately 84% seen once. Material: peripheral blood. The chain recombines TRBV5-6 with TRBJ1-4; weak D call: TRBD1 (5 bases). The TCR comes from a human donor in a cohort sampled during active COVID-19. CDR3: CASSLPTGEKLFF. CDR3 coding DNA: TGTGCCAGCAGCCTCCCCACAGGTGAAAAACTGTTTTTT.